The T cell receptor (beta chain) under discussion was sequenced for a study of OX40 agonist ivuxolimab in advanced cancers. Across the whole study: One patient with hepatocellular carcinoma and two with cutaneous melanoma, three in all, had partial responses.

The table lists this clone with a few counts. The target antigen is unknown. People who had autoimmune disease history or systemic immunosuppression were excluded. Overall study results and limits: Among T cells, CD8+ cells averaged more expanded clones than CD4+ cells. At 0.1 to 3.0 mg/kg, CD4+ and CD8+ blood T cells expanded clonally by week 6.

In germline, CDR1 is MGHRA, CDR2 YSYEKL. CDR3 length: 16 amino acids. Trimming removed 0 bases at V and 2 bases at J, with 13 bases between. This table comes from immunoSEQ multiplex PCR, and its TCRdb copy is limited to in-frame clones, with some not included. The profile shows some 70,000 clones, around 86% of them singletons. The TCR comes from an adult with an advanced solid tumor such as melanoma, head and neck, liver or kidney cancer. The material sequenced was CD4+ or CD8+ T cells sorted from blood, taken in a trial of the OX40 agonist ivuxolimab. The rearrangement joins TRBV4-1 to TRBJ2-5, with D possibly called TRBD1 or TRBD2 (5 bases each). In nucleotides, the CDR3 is TGCGCCAGCAGCCAAGATAGAGGGGCAGGTCAAGAGACCCAGTACTTC. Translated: CASSQDRGAGQETQYF.